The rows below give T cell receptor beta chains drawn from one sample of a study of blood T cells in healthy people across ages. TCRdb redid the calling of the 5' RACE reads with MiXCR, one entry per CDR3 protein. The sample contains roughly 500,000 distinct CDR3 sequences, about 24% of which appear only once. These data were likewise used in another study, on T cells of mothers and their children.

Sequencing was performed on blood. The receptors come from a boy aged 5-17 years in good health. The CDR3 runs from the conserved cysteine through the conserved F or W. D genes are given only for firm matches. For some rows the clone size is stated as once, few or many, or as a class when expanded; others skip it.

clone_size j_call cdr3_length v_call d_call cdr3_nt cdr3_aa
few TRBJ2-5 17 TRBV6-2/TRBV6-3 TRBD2 TGTGCCAGCAGTTCCCCTTCGACTAGCGGGAACAAAGAGACCCAGTACTTC CASSSPSTSGNKETQYF
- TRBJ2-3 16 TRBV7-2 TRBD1 TGTGCCAGCAGCCTCGGGACAGGGAGTGGCACAGATACGCAGTATTTT CASSLGTGSGTDTQYF
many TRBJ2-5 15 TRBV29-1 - TGCAGCGTTGGGATATCAGGGGTCCCCCAAGAGACCCAGTACTTC CSVGISGVPQETQYF
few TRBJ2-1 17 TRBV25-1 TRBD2 TGTGCCAGCAGCGCCTCTAGCGTAGCGGGAGGGTCAAGTGAGCAGTTCTTC CASSASSVAGGSSEQFF
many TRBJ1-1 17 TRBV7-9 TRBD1 TGTGCCAGCAGCTTCTCCGGGACAGGTAGTTTAATGCCTGAAGCTTTCTTT CASSFSGTGSLMPEAFF
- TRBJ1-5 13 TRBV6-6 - TGTGCCAGCAGTTATATGGGTGGTCAGCCCCAGCATTTT CASSYMGGQPQHF
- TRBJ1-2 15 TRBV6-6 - TGTGCCAGCTCGGCAGCCCGCGGGGGAAGCTATGGCTACACCTTC CASSAARGGSYGYTF
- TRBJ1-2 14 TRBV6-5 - TGTGCCAGCAGACCACACAGAGCTAACTATGGCTACACCTTC CASRPHRANYGYTF
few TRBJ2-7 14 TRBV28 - TGTGCCAGCAGTCCAAACAGGGCCACCTACGAGCAGTACTTC CASSPNRATYEQYF
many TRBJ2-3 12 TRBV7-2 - TGTGCCAGCAGCCCGGACACAGATACGCAGTATTTT CASSPDTDTQYF
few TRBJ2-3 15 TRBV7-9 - TGTGCCAGCAGCTTAAATCTAGGGGGCACAGATACGCAGTATTTT CASSLNLGGTDTQYF
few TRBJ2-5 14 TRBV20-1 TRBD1 TGCAGTGCTAGTGGACAGGAGATACAAGAGACCCAGTACTTC CSASGQEIQETQYF
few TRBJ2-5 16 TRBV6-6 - TGTGCCAGCAGTCCCCGAATGGGGTGGGGTGAAGAGACCCAGTACTTC CASSPRMGWGEETQYF
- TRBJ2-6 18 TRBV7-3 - TGTGCCAGCAGCTTAACAGGTGCCGGGATCTCTGGGGCCAACGTCCTGACTTTC CASSLTGAGISGANVLTF